One sample yielded the 16 T cell receptor beta chains listed below, sequenced in a study of radiation and T cells in renal cell carcinoma. Indicated time point: baseline pretreatment blood. The treatment was: 15 Gy SBRT to primary tumor, nephrectomy 4 weeks later. Some clones are missing from TCRdb's copy, which holds only in-frame ones; the method was immunoSEQ multiplex PCR. The sample holds 50,000 to 75,000 clones; over 70% are singletons and the top ten take roughly 7.2%. Sequencing used blood, obtained from a patient whose treatment included radiotherapy and nephrectomy. These TCRs come from a man aged 55 to 70 with renal cell carcinoma.

The chain has TRBV21-1 and TRBJ1-2. TRBV21-1 is a known pseudogene. CDR3 size: 17 residues. DNA for the CDR3: TGTGCCAGCAGCAACCCCGGGGGGGCCGAAGAGAAATACGGCTACACCTTC. The encoded protein is CASSNPGGAEEKYGYTF.

V gene TRBV7-9 combines with J gene TRBJ1-2; D not resolved. From germline, CDR1 is SEHNR and CDR2 FQNEAQ (reference sequence). The CDR3 has 15 amino acids. Trimming cost V 1 base and J 0 bases, with 9 bases left between them. CDR3 DNA: TGTGCCAGCAGCTTAGAAGGTATAGCTAACTATGGCTACACCTTC. Residues: CASSLEGIANYGYTF.

This clone was recorded a few times. The genes are TRBV4-2 and TRBJ2-5; 15 bases are a match to TRBD2. V was clipped by 4 bases and J by 2 bases; unmatched bases: 8. Germline V gene data show CDR1 as LGHNA and CDR2 as YNFKEQ. CDR3 length: 18 amino acids. This CDR3 is CASSLGLAGGPRQETQYF. CDR3 bases: TGTGCCAGCAGCCTCGGACTAGCGGGAGGGCCGCGGCAAGAGACCCAGTACTTC.

CDR3 DNA: TGTGCCAGCAGCGGACTAGCGGGGACCCTTCCGCAGTATTTT. Its translation: CASSGLAGTLPQYF. V and J are TRBV28 and TRBJ2-3; TRBD2 matches 12 bases. The CDR3 is 14 residues long. Losses at the gene ends were 6 bases for V and 10 bases for J; bases not matched to a gene: 8. CDR1 is MDHEN, CDR2 SYDVKM, per germline.

This clone has more than one count but fewer than ten. CDR3 nucleotides: TGTGCCAGCAGTTGGTCTCCTAGCACAGATACGCAGTATTTT. Translating it yields CASSWSPSTDTQYF. V is TRBV13 and J is TRBJ2-3; D gene uncertain. The CDR3 extends over 14 amino acids. Germline V gives CDR1 PRHDT, CDR2 FYEKMQ (reference sequence). V was pared by 6 bases and J by 0 bases, with 10 bases between.

This clone is classed as medium-sized. The chain employs TRBV11-2 and TRBJ1-2; 10 bases are a match to TRBD1. J was trimmed by 6 bases and V by 1 base; bases with no gene match: 5. Germline CDR1 reads SGHAT; CDR2 reads FQNNGV. The CDR3 totals 15 residues. The CDR3 bases are TGTGCCAGCAGCTTAGCCTCCGGGACAGGGGATGGCTACACCTTC. This encodes CASSLASGTGDGYTF.

The table lists this clone with a count of one. The rearrangement joins TRBV5-1 to TRBJ2-2; possible D gene TRBD1, 6 bases. Germline lookup yields CDR1 SGHRS and CDR2 YFSETQ. With 2 bases removed from V and 5 bases from J, the gap between germline ends came to 10 bases. The CDR3 covers 14 residues. CDR3 DNA sequence: TGCGCCAGCAGCTTCCAGGGGATGACCGGGGAGCTGTTTTTT. Its translation: CASSFQGMTGELFF.

The genes are TRBV7-9 and TRBJ1-4; D not certain. Germline loops: CDR1 SEHNR, CDR2 FQNEAQ (reference sequence). This CDR3 region has 14 residues. Trimming pared 3 bases from V and 3 bases from J, leaving 8 bases between. The CDR3 loop is CASSFLGPNEKLFF. CDR3 bases: TGTGCCAGCAGCTTCTTAGGTCCTAATGAAAAACTGTTTTTT.

The rearrangement joins TRBV6-6 to TRBJ2-1; 10 nucleotides match TRBD2. CDR1 and CDR2 (germline): MNHNY, SVGAGI (reference sequence). Trimming at V came to 4 bases and at J to 7 bases, leaving 4 bases not matched to a gene. The CDR3 is 14 amino acids. The CDR3 here is CASSFLAGENEQFF. CDR3 nucleotide sequence: TGTGCCAGCAGTTTTCTAGCGGGAGAAAATGAGCAGTTCTTC.

CDR3 nucleotides: TGTGCCAGCAGCCCAGCGCGGGAGTCAAGTTACGCAGATACGCAGTATTTT. Its translation is CASSPARESSYADTQYF. V and J are TRBV4-2 and TRBJ2-3; 7 positions match TRBD2. Germline assignment: CDR1 LGHNA and CDR2 YNFKEQ. With 4 bases clipped from V and 4 bases from J, the junction kept 14 bases outside the gene matches. There are 17 residues in the CDR3.

The CDR3 sequence: CASSQDLGEQYV. DNA of the CDR3: TGTGCCAGCAGCCAAGATCTCGGCGAGCAGTACGTC. This chain joins TRBV14 and TRBJ2-7; no clear D gene. Germline V gene sequence: CDR1 SGHDN, CDR2 FVKESK. The ends were cut back, 0 bases at V and 6 bases at J, with 6 bases in the middle. This CDR3 has 12 residues.

The rearrangement joins TRBV5-4 to TRBJ2-3, with D unresolved. The CDR3 totals 16 residues. Germline lookup yields CDR1 SGHNT and CDR2 YYREEE (reference sequence). V was shortened by 2 bases and J by 0 bases, with 13 bases between the two germline ends. The CDR3 DNA sequence: TGTGCCAGCAGCTTAAAGGAAACCTCTAGCACAGATACGCAGTATTTT. Translated, it gives CASSLKETSSTDTQYF. Full variable domain (remainder filled in from reference TRBV5-4 and TRBJ2-3): ETGVTQSPTHLIKTRGQQVTLRCSSQSGHNTVSWYQQALGQGPQFIFQYYREEENGRGNFPPRFSGLQFPNYSSELNVNALELDDSALYLCASSLKETSSTDTQYFGPGTRLTVL.

The CDR3 DNA reads as TGTGCCAGCAGCTTAGGGGGGTCACACGGCTACACCTTC. Amino acids: CASSLGGSHGYTF. The chain couples TRBV7-2 to TRBJ1-2, with D maybe TRBD1 (5 bases). Germline V gives CDR1 SGHTA, CDR2 FQGNSA. The CDR3 is 13 amino acids. The ends were cut back, 1 base at V and 8 bases at J, with 11 bases in the middle.

The chain employs TRBV11-1 and TRBJ2-2; possibly TRBD1 for D (6 bases). Germline V gene lookup returns CDR1 SGHAT and CDR2 FQDESV (reference sequence). There are 16 residues in the CDR3. Trimming cost V 0 bases and J 3 bases, with 11 bases left between them. In DNA, the CDR3 is TGTGCCAGCAGCTTAGCGGGCAGGGGAGACACCGGGGAGCTGTTTTTT. Its translation: CASSLAGRGDTGELFF.

The J gene is TRBJ2-7, the V gene TRBV18; 9 bases match TRBD1. The V and J ends lost 3 bases and 6 bases, in that order; junction bases with no gene match: 6. Germline V gene sequence: CDR1 KGHSH, CDR2 LQKENI. The CDR3 spans 14 residues. CDR3 nucleotide sequence: TGTGCCAGCTCACCCGGGACAGGGCAATCCGAGCAGTACTTC. It codes for CASSPGTGQSEQYF.

The CDR3 bases are TGTGCCAGCAGCTTAGAACTGAGGACCAAGTCTGGAAACACCATATATTTT. Translating gives CASSLELRTKSGNTIYF. This rearrangement joins TRBV7-9 to TRBJ1-3; D gene unclear. The germline V gene has CDR1 SEHNR and CDR2 FQNEAQ (reference sequence). This CDR3 contains 17 residues. V was clipped by 1 base and J by 1 base, with 14 bases between them.